The rows below give T cell receptor beta chains drawn from one sample of a study of monozygotic twins with inflammatory bowel disease. Each CDR3 protein gets one entry in TCRdb, which reprocessed the 5' RACE reads and gives no DNA. Recorded for this sample: 110,000 to 150,000 distinct CDR3 sequences. The source material was blood. These receptors were obtained from a human donor with ulcerative colitis or Crohn's disease, or a healthy co-twin of an affected twin (not recorded which). CDR3s include the opening cysteine and the closing phenylalanine or tryptophan. The order of the fields is J gene, CDR3 length, V gene, CDR3 protein.

j_call: TRBJ1-6; cdr3_length: 15; v_call: TRBV18; cdr3_aa: CASSPTGLRDSPLHF
j_call: TRBJ1-5; cdr3_length: 14; v_call: TRBV20-1; cdr3_aa: CSASGQGARQPQHF
j_call: TRBJ1-2; cdr3_length: 15; v_call: TRBV7-2; cdr3_aa: CASSLQGALGYGYTF
j_call: TRBJ2-1; cdr3_length: 11; v_call: TRBV7-2; cdr3_aa: CASSPVNEQFF
j_call: TRBJ2-7; cdr3_length: 14; v_call: TRBV3-1; cdr3_aa: CASSPRESTYEQYF
j_call: TRBJ1-2; cdr3_length: 13; v_call: TRBV5-4; cdr3_aa: CASSLNTYYGYTF
j_call: TRBJ2-1; cdr3_length: 16; v_call: TRBV7-2; cdr3_aa: CASSRSHPSSYNEQFF
j_call: TRBJ2-1; cdr3_length: 15; v_call: TRBV28; cdr3_aa: CASRGYGGSDNEQFF
j_call: TRBJ2-6; cdr3_length: 15; v_call: TRBV30; cdr3_aa: CAGGAKNSGANVLTF
j_call: TRBJ2-7; cdr3_length: 15; v_call: TRBV7-2; cdr3_aa: CASSLEGAPSYEQYF
j_call: TRBJ2-7; cdr3_length: 14; v_call: TRBV20-1; cdr3_aa: CSARDGAFPYEQYF
j_call: TRBJ1-1; cdr3_length: 15; v_call: TRBV20-1; cdr3_aa: CSAHSKWGPNTEAFF
j_call: TRBJ2-2; cdr3_length: 16; v_call: TRBV5-1; cdr3_aa: CASSPTENSNTGELFF
j_call: TRBJ1-4; cdr3_length: 13; v_call: TRBV7-9; cdr3_aa: CASSPLEGINPFF
j_call: TRBJ1-5; cdr3_length: 15; v_call: TRBV24-1; cdr3_aa: CATSDGGARYQPQHF
j_call: TRBJ2-1; cdr3_length: 13; v_call: TRBV6-2/TRBV6-3; cdr3_aa: CASTSGSYNEQFF